A single sample is the source of the 19 T cell receptor beta chains below, sequenced in a study of long-term antiretroviral therapy in people with HIV. At the survey level, the v3.0 immunoSEQ assay was run. This table comes from immunoSEQ multiplex PCR, and its TCRdb copy is limited to in-frame clones, with some not included. The sample holds 25,000 to 30,000 clones, under 90% seen once. The source material was unsorted PBMCs, sampled about 5 years after starting antiretroviral therapy. The receptors were sampled from a middle-aged man with HIV.

The chain recombines TRBV28 with TRBJ2-1; the D is unclear. Looked up from germline, CDR1 is MDHEN and CDR2 is SYDVKM. The CDR3 is 12 amino acids. With 3 bases removed from V and 7 bases from J, the gap between germline ends came to 7 bases. The DNA of the CDR3 is TGTGCCAGCAGTTTCTGGCAGAATGAGCAGTTCTTC. Residues: CASSFWQNEQFF.

The rearrangement uses TRBV27 and TRBJ2-7; 10 nucleotides agree with TRBD2. The germline CDR1 and CDR2 sequences are MNHEY and SMNVEV (reference sequence). J was trimmed by 6 bases and V by 4 bases; bases with no gene match: 6. The CDR3 is made up of 14 amino acids. The CDR3 DNA follows: TGTGCCAGCAGTTCGGGACTAGCGATGGGCGAGCAGTACTTC. It codes for CASSSGLAMGEQYF.

The J gene is TRBJ2-7, the V gene TRBV25-1; 7 positions match TRBD2. From germline, CDR1 is MGHDK and CDR2 SYGVNS. V lost 6 bases and J lost 1; bases outside the gene matches: 9. This CDR3 has 15 amino acids. This chain's CDR3 is CASREGSGVSYEQYF. The CDR3 region has the DNA TGTGCCAGCAGGGAGGGGAGCGGGGTTTCCTACGAGCAGTACTTC.

The rearrangement uses TRBV28 and TRBJ1-5; D is unclear. Germline lookup yields CDR1 MDHEN and CDR2 SYDVKM. Trimming removed 7 bases from V and 6 bases from J, with 10 bases in between. The CDR3 is 12 amino acids. The CDR3 sequence: CASNVEVQPQHF. CDR3 in DNA: TGTGCCAGCAATGTGGAGGTTCAGCCCCAGCATTTT.

The V call is TRBV5-1, the J call TRBJ2-2; TRBD1 matches 8 bases. With V trimmed by 1 base and J by 0 bases, 2 bases remained unmatched. The CDR3 length is 16 residues. Germline loops: CDR1 SGHRS, CDR2 YFSETQ. The CDR3 coding sequence is TGCGCCAGCAGCTTGATACAGGGGGCGAACACCGGGGAGCTGTTTTTT. Translation: CASSLIQGANTGELFF. Full variable domain (missing parts from reference TRBV5-1 and TRBJ2-2): KAGVTQTPRYLIKTRGQQVTLSCSPISGHRSVSWYQQTPGQGLQFLFEYFSETQRNKGNFPGRFSGRQFSNSRSEMNVSTLELGDSALYLCASSLIQGANTGELFFGEGSRLTVL.

In its sample, this clone was seen once. The gene calls are TRBV4-3 and TRBJ1-5; tentative D call: TRBD1 (5 bases). CDR1 LGHNA and CDR2 YSLEER come from the germline V gene. V lost 6 bases, J lost 0 bases, and 12 bases lay in between. CDR3 length equals 15 residues. The CDR3 DNA is TGCGCCAGCAGGGGGGGACTCCATAGCAATCAGCCCCAGCATTTT. Translated, it gives CASRGGLHSNQPQHF.

This chain links TRBV12-5 with TRBJ1-5; D not certain. CDR1 is LGHNT and CDR2 is FRNRAP in the germline V gene. This CDR3 has 14 residues. The V gene lost 2 bases and the J gene lost 5 bases, with 10 bases spanning the gap. CDR3 in DNA: TGTGCTAGTGGTTTGTCGGGAAAGTATCAGCCCCAGCATTTT. Residues: CASGLSGKYQPQHF. Complete variable domain (other parts from reference TRBV12-5 and TRBJ1-5): DARVTQTPRHKVTEMGQEVTMRCQPILGHNTVFWYRQTMMQGLELLAYFRNRAPLDDSGMPKDRFSAEMPDATLATLKIQPSEPRDSAVYFCASGLSGKYQPQHFGDGTRLSIL.

V usage is TRBV5-1 and J usage is TRBJ2-4; D not resolved. V dropped 2 bases and J dropped 0 bases, with 9 bases sitting between them. This CDR3 is 15 amino acids long. Looked up from germline, CDR1 is SGHRS and CDR2 is YFSETQ. CDR3 protein: CASSFPDGAKNIQYF. The CDR3 bases are TGCGCCAGCAGCTTCCCAGACGGAGCCAAAAACATTCAGTACTTC.

The chain employs TRBV6-1 and TRBJ2-7, with D perhaps matching TRBD2 (6 bases). The CDR3 covers 13 residues. The germline CDR1 and CDR2 sequences are MNHNS and SASEGT. The V end was cut by 1 base, the J end by 6 bases, with 10 bases between. In nucleotides, the CDR3 is TGTGCCAGCAGTGAAGGTTGGAGGGGCGAGCAGTACTTC. Its translation is CASSEGWRGEQYF.

This sequence joins TRBV15 and TRBJ1-5, with D unclear. This CDR3 region has 12 residues. Germline V gene sequence: CDR1 LNHNV, CDR2 YYDKDF (reference sequence). Trimming took off 0 bases at V and 4 bases at J, with 1 base between the two ends. The CDR3 protein is CATSRDNQPQHF. The CDR3 DNA is TGTGCCACCAGCAGAGATAATCAGCCCCAGCATTTT. Filled out from reference TRBV15 and TRBJ1-5, the complete variable domain reads DAMVIQNPRYQVTQFGKPVTLSCSQTLNHNVMYWYQQKSSQAPKLLFHYYDKDFNNEADTPDNFQSRRPNTSFCFLDIRSPGLGDTAMYLCATSRDNQPQHFGDGTRLSIL.

The chain recombines TRBV18 with TRBJ2-5; 11 nucleotides agree with TRBD1. This CDR3 has 14 residues. Germline loops: CDR1 KGHSH, CDR2 LQKENI. The J segment lost 5 bases and the V segment lost 5 bases, leaving 4 bases of the junction unmatched. CDR3 sequence (DNA): TGTGCCAGCTCATCGGACAGGGGGCCTGAGACCCAGTACTTC. It is translated as CASSSDRGPETQYF.

The chain uses TRBV6-5 and TRBJ2-7; D perhaps matches TRBD1 (6 bases). The CDR3 is 15 amino acids. The V end was cut by 6 bases, the J end by 1 base, with 16 bases between. Germline CDR1 reads MNHEY; CDR2 reads SVGAGI. The CDR3 is CASRPQAGVSYEQYF. The CDR3 DNA is TGTGCCAGCAGGCCCCAGGCAGGGGTGTCCTACGAGCAGTACTTC.

This clone was seen once. This chain links TRBV9 with TRBJ2-1, with D possibly matching TRBD1 (6 bases). Germline CDR1 reads SGDLS; CDR2 reads YYNGEE. Deletions cut 4 bases from V and 2 bases from J, with 13 bases between. This CDR3 is built from 15 residues. In nucleotides, the CDR3 is TGTGCCAGCAGCCCCCGCACAGGGACCTACAATGAGCAGTTCTTC. Protein sequence: CASSPRTGTYNEQFF.

This chain connects TRBV7-2 to TRBJ2-3; D is undetermined. This CDR3 spans 12 amino acids. V was trimmed by 2 bases and J by 2 bases, leaving 2 bases between them. CDR1 is SGHTA and CDR2 is FQGNSA in the germline V gene. CDR3 nucleotide sequence: TGTGCCAGCAGCTTATCCACAGATACGCAGTATTTT. It codes for CASSLSTDTQYF.

V and J are TRBV6-5 and TRBJ1-5, with D possibly matching TRBD1 (6 bases). The V end was cut by 2 bases, the J end by 6 bases, with 17 bases between. The length of the CDR3 is 16 residues. Germline CDR1 is MNHEY and CDR2 is SVGAGI. CDR3 bases: TGTGCCAGCAGTTACACGAGGCAGGGGCGGCTTCAGCCCCAGCATTTT. Translating it yields CASSYTRQGRLQPQHF.

The J gene is TRBJ2-3, the V gene TRBV20-1; D ambiguous. The V gene's germline CDR1 is DFQATT and CDR2 SNEGSKA (reference sequence). This CDR3 comprises 11 residues. The V and J ends lost 0 bases and 4 bases respectively, with 2 bases between them. DNA for the CDR3: TGCAGTGCTAGAGATGCAGATACGCAGTATTTT. It translates to CSARDADTQYF.

The rearrangement joins TRBV7-9 to TRBJ2-7, with a possible D match to TRBD2 (6 bases). Per the germline V gene, CDR1 is SEHNR and CDR2 is FQNEAQ (reference sequence). The V end was cut by 4 bases, the J end by 4 bases, with 8 bases between. This CDR3 region has 12 residues. CDR3 residues: CASSSGRYEQYF. The CDR3 DNA is TGTGCCAGCAGCTCAGGGAGGTACGAGCAGTACTTC.

The gene calls are TRBV11-2 and TRBJ1-4; D possibly corresponds to TRBD1 (6 bases). Germline V gene sequence: CDR1 SGHAT, CDR2 FQNNGV. Between the trimmed V and J ends, which lost 3 bases and 8 bases, there was a span of 10 bases. The CDR3 is 13 amino acids. CDR3: CASSLGAREKLFF. CDR3 nucleotides: TGTGCCAGCAGCTTGGGGGCGCGGGAAAAACTGTTTTTT.

The V and J genes are TRBV19 and TRBJ2-1, with D unresolved. V dropped 3 bases and J dropped 9 bases, with 12 bases sitting between them. This CDR3 is 13 amino acids long. Germline V gene lookup returns CDR1 LNHDA and CDR2 SQIVND (reference sequence). The CDR3 here is CASSMPGDREQFF. The CDR3 coding sequence is TGTGCCAGTAGTATGCCCGGAGATCGTGAGCAGTTCTTC.